This record looks at one TCR beta chain sequence and its context. At one of its ends the junction is not consistent with the germline gene, which may arise from a read error. The data were taken from a study of identical twins. Healthy Caucasian donors formed the entire cohort. TCRdb itself ran the 5' RACE reads through MiXCR, one entry per CDR3 protein. The table shows over 200,000 distinct CDR3 sequences, with roughly 9.4% occurring only once. The clonotype originates from a woman between 18 and 30 years old in good health. Sequenced sample: memory (CD45RO+) T cells sorted from blood.

Here the CDR3 DNA reads TGTACCAGCTGCCCTGGCCGACAGCCCGCCCTTCAAGCGATCTACGAGCAGTACTTC. This encodes CTSCPGRQPALQAIYEQYF. The chain employs TRBV2 and TRBJ2-7; TRBD1 is a possible D gene (5 bases). Per the germline V gene, CDR1 is SNHLY and CDR2 is FYNNEI. This CDR3 spans 19 amino acids.